The 22 T cell receptor beta chains presented below share a single source sample, sequenced in a study of T cell repertoires in cytomegalovirus infection. Antigens for these TCRs are unknown. TCRdb reprocessed the reads with MiXCR, giving one entry per CDR3 protein. The profile shows tens of thousands of distinct CDR3 sequences, around 18% of them singletons. This sample comprised CD8+ T cells from cultured PBMCs, obtained from culture after CMV antigen stimulation. The receptors here all came from a human donor in good health (CMV status not recorded). Some clones in this sample may be carry-over from other donors' samples.

The rearrangement joins TRBV19 to TRBJ2-7, with 10 bases matching TRBD2. Germline V gene sequence: CDR1 LNHDA, CDR2 SQIVND (reference sequence). The junction had 5 bases not matched to a gene; V was cut back by 5 bases and J by 4 bases. The CDR3 runs to 14 residues. This CDR3 is CASSARTSGYEQYF. DNA of the CDR3: TGTGCCAGTAGTGCTCGGACTAGCGGATACGAGCAGTACTTC. The whole variable domain, filled in from reference TRBV19 and TRBJ2-7, reads DGGITQSPKYLFRKEGQNVTLSCEQNLNHDAMYWYRQDPGQGLRLIYYSQIVNDFQKGDIAEGYSVSREKKESFPLTVTSAQKNPTAFYLCASSARTSGYEQYFGPGTRLTVT.

The chain recombines TRBV7-8 with TRBJ2-7; 10 nucleotides agree with TRBD2. This CDR3 is 15 amino acids long. V lost 5 bases and J lost 3; bases outside the gene matches: 7. CDR1 and CDR2 (germline): SGHVS, FQNEAQ. The CDR3 here is CASSPTLAGDYEQYF. The CDR3 DNA follows: TGTGCCAGCAGCCCAACTCTAGCGGGAGACTACGAGCAGTACTTC.

This clonotype was detected a few times. The CDR3 sequence: CASSAGYQSSYNEQFF. The CDR3 DNA sequence: TGTGCCAGCAGTGCGGGTTACCAGAGCTCCTACAATGAGCAGTTCTTC. The chain couples TRBV2 to TRBJ2-1; D call uncertain. Looked up from germline, CDR1 is SNHLY and CDR2 is FYNNEI. The CDR3 length is 16 residues. The germline V and J ends were trimmed by 4 bases and 0 bases, with 13 bases remaining between them.

In its sample, this clonotype was seen a few times. The chain couples TRBV7-8 to TRBJ1-5; D remains ambiguous. V was shortened by 5 bases and J by 5 bases, with 7 bases between the two germline ends. The CDR3 consists of 12 residues. The V gene's germline CDR1 is SGHVS and CDR2 FQNEAQ. CDR3 sequence reads: CASSGTDQPQHF. CDR3 sequence (DNA): TGTGCCAGCAGCGGCACAGATCAGCCCCAGCATTTT.

The chain is built from TRBV27 and TRBJ1-2; D is perhaps TRBD1 (6 bases). Germline CDR1 is MNHEY and CDR2 is SMNVEV (reference sequence). Trimming removed 1 base from V and 6 bases from J, with 15 bases in between. The CDR3 length is 15 residues. As DNA, the CDR3 is TGTGCCAGCAGTTTATTACCGGTGGGGGGCAATGGCTACACCTTC. This gives the protein CASSLLPVGGNGYTF.

This chain joins TRBV6-1 and TRBJ2-1; 8 bases agree with TRBD2. Trimming cost V 7 bases and J 5 bases; bases outside gene matches: 13. Per the germline V gene, CDR1 is MNHNS and CDR2 is SASEGT. CDR3 length: 16 amino acids. The CDR3 sequence: CASKQVPGLGNNEQFF. For the CDR3, the DNA is TGTGCCAGCAAGCAAGTACCGGGACTAGGAAACAATGAGCAGTTCTTC.

The genes are TRBV7-2 and TRBJ1-5; D is ambiguous. Germline lookup yields CDR1 SGHTA and CDR2 FQGNSA. Trimming took 2 bases from V and 0 from J, leaving 2 bases between them. The CDR3 runs to 13 residues. This CDR3 is CASSLSSNQPQHF. CDR3 DNA: TGTGCCAGCAGCTTATCTAGCAATCAGCCCCAGCATTTT.

The CDR3 DNA sequence: TGTGCCAGCTGGGGACCAGGCGACACTGAAGCTTTCTTT. Translated: CASWGPGDTEAFF. The genes are TRBV6-2 or TRBV6-3 and TRBJ1-1; tentative D call: TRBD1 (5 bases). This CDR3 is 13 amino acids long. CDR1 is MNHEY, CDR2 SVGEGT, per germline. V was trimmed by 8 bases and J by 3 bases, leaving 13 bases between them.

In this sample, this clonotype turned up a few times. The chain is built from TRBV7-8 and TRBJ2-7; D is ambiguous. V lost 5 bases to trimming and J lost 0 bases, with 11 bases between them. Germline CDR1 is SGHVS and CDR2 is FQNEAQ. The CDR3 is 14 amino acids. CDR3 protein: CASSARGSSYEQYF. The CDR3 bases are TGTGCCAGCAGCGCCCGCGGTAGCTCCTACGAGCAGTACTTC. Drawing the rest from reference TRBV7-8 and TRBJ2-7, the complete variable domain is GAGVSQSPRYKVAKRGQDVALRCDPISGHVSLFWYQQALGQGPEFLTYFQNEAQLDKSGLPSDRFFAERPEGSVSTLKIQRTQQEDSAVYLCASSARGSSYEQYFGPGTRLTVT.

The V call is TRBV7-7, the J call TRBJ2-5; 10 bases align to TRBD2. Germline trimming cut 9 bases from V and 5 bases from J; bases unmatched to any gene: 3. The CDR3 runs to 12 residues. From germline, CDR1 is SSHAT and CDR2 FNYEAQ (reference sequence). CDR3 protein: CARKLAGETQYF. CDR3 sequence (DNA): TGTGCCAGGAAACTAGCGGGGGAGACCCAGTACTTC.

This clonotype has just a few counts. The chain's CDR3 is CASSYSVQAGGSTDTQYF. The DNA of the CDR3 is TGTGCCAGCAGTTACTCTGTTCAAGCGGGGGGTAGCACAGATACGCAGTATTTT. The chain uses TRBV6-5 and TRBJ2-3; 9 bases map to TRBD2. After removal of 0 bases from V and 0 bases from J, the junction contained 7 bases not matched to a gene. Per the germline V gene, CDR1 is MNHEY and CDR2 is SVGAGI. The CDR3 spans 18 residues.

This clonotype has a count of ten or more. The V call is TRBV27, the J call TRBJ1-1, with D unclear. Germline lookup yields CDR1 MNHEY and CDR2 SMNVEV (reference sequence). This CDR3 has 13 amino acids. V shed 3 bases and J shed 1 base, with 6 bases lying between them. The CDR3 DNA reads TGTGCCAGCAGTTTGGGAAGGAACACTGAAGCTTTCTTT. It translates to CASSLGRNTEAFF.

A word on this clonotype: One end of the junction varies from germline; a read error may be responsible. V gene TRBV7-2 combines with J gene TRBJ1-2; D may be TRBD1 (5 bases). Germline V CDR1 and CDR2: SGHTA, FQGNSA. This CDR3 is built from 13 residues. The chain's CDR3 is CASSLGTVYGYTF. CDR3 bases: TGTGCCAGCAGTTTAGGGACGGTCTATGGCTACACCTTC.

The table lists this clonotype with a few counts. This chain joins TRBV27 and TRBJ2-6; D perhaps matches TRBD1 (5 bases). This CDR3 comprises 15 residues. V dropped 2 bases and J dropped 2 bases, with 7 bases sitting between them. CDR1 is MNHEY and CDR2 is SMNVEV in the germline V gene (reference sequence). This CDR3 is CASSLAGTGANVLTF. The CDR3 coding sequence is TGTGCCAGCAGTTTAGCAGGGACTGGGGCCAACGTCCTGACTTTC. The entire variable domain, with the rest obtained from reference TRBV27 and TRBJ2-6, is as follows: EAQVTQNPRYLITVTGKKLTVTCSQNMNHEYMSWYRQDPGLGLRQIYYSMNVEVTDKGDVPEGYKVSRKEKRNFPLILESPSPNQTSLYFCASSLAGTGANVLTFGAGSRLTVL.

This rearrangement joins TRBV7-8 to TRBJ1-1; TRBD1 might be the D (6 bases). The germline gives CDR1 SGHVS, CDR2 FQNEAQ. CDR3 size: 12 residues. Deletions cut 3 bases from V and 7 bases from J, with 9 bases between. CDR3 loop: CASSFGTLEAFF. DNA of the CDR3: TGTGCCAGCAGCTTTGGGACACTTGAAGCTTTCTTT.

The gene calls are TRBV6-2 or TRBV6-3 and TRBJ2-1; the match to TRBD2 covers 10 bases. CDR1 and CDR2 (germline): MNHEY, SVGEGT. The CDR3 covers 15 residues. The V segment lost 4 bases and the J segment 5 bases; nucleotides outside the gene matches: 5. The CDR3 DNA follows: TGTGCCAGCAGTTCGTTAGCGGGGGGCCACAATGAGCAGTTCTTC. The encoded protein is CASSSLAGGHNEQFF.

The chain combines TRBV7-2 with TRBJ2-5, with TRBD2 matching 9 bases. The germline CDR1 and CDR2 sequences are SGHTA and FQGNSA. V was clipped by 5 bases and J by 5 bases; unmatched bases: 15. The CDR3 sequence is 17 residues long. CDR3 sequence (DNA): TGTGCCAGCAGCCTTTTTCCGGGCGGGAGGGCCGGGGAGACCCAGTACTTC. Translating it yields CASSLFPGGRAGETQYF. The whole variable domain, remainder taken from reference TRBV7-2 and TRBJ2-5, is GAGVSQSPSNKVTEKGKDVELRCDPISGHTALYWYRQSLGQGLEFLIYFQGNSAPDKSGLPSDRFSAERTGGSVSTLTIQRTQQEDSAVYLCASSLFPGGRAGETQYFGPGTRLLVL.

There are many counts of this clonotype. The V and J genes are TRBV7-2 and TRBJ1-2, with D perhaps TRBD1 (6 bases). CDR3 length: 18 residues. The germline gives CDR1 SGHTA, CDR2 FQGNSA. Deletions cut 1 base from V and 5 bases from J, with 23 bases between. The CDR3 sequence is CASSLEGGQVWLWYGYTF. The DNA of the CDR3 is TGTGCCAGCAGCTTAGAGGGGGGTCAGGTTTGGTTATGGTATGGCTACACCTTC.

The chain employs TRBV6-6 and TRBJ1-2; 7 nucleotides align to TRBD1. This CDR3 comprises 15 residues. V lost 0 bases, J lost 8 bases, and 9 bases stayed unmatched. Germline CDR1 is MNHNY and CDR2 is SVGAGI (reference sequence). This CDR3 is CASSYSGTDHEGYTF. CDR3 in DNA: TGTGCCAGCAGTTACTCTGGGACAGACCACGAAGGCTACACCTTC.

The chain couples TRBV11-3 to TRBJ2-3, with 11 bases matching TRBD1. This CDR3 is built from 15 residues. The V gene end was trimmed by 5 bases and the J gene end by 4 bases; junction bases not matched to a gene: 5. Germline V gene lookup returns CDR1 SGHNT and CDR2 YENEEA. The CDR3 here is CASSTRDRGSDTQYF. The CDR3 DNA sequence: TGTGCCAGCAGCACCCGGGACAGGGGGTCAGATACGCAGTATTTT.

The chain employs TRBV5-1 and TRBJ2-1; 7 positions agree with TRBD1. Germline V gene lookup returns CDR1 SGHRS and CDR2 YFSETQ. V was clipped by 5 bases and J by 0 bases; unmatched bases: 11. This CDR3 comprises 17 residues. The CDR3 spells CASSLGPGQSSYNEQFF. DNA of the CDR3: TGCGCCAGCAGTCTTGGCCCGGGACAGAGCTCCTACAATGAGCAGTTCTTC.

J is TRBJ2-3 and V is TRBV6-2 or TRBV6-3, with 8 bases aligning to TRBD1. Per the germline V gene, CDR1 is MNHEY and CDR2 is SVGEGT. The CDR3 length is 15 residues. J gave up 4 bases and V 4 bases, and 7 bases lay outside the gene matches. The CDR3 reads CASSSFGTGSDTQYF. Here the CDR3 DNA reads TGTGCCAGCAGTTCTTTCGGGACAGGCTCAGATACGCAGTATTTT.